A selection of T cell receptor beta chains follows, all from one sample in a study of blood T cell repertoires in COVID-19. The data were produced by immunoSEQ multiplex PCR, yet TCRdb's version contains in-frame clones alone and is incomplete. The data show a few hundred thousand clones, with about four fifths seen just once and around 5% held by the top ten. Material for sequencing was PBMCs or T cells enriched from blood (not recorded which). These receptor sequences come from a woman in her forties or fifties who had recovered from COVID-19. Each CDR3 is given with its conserved first and last residue. The D gene is left open where the match is weak. Only part of the rows carry a size: once, few, many, or a class if the clone is expanded.

v_gene	j_gene	d_gene	abundance	CDR3nt	CDR3aa
TRBV9	TRBJ1-1	NA	few	TGTGCCAGCAGCGTAGGGCCGAACACTGAAGCTTTCTTT	CASSVGPNTEAFF
TRBV7-2	TRBJ1-1	NA	NA	TGTGCCAGCAGCCCGGTACCACAGGGAATGACTGAAGCTTTCTTT	CASSPVPQGMTEAFF
TRBV7-2	TRBJ2-3	TRBD2	NA	TGTGCCAGCAGCTTAGTTGGGACTAGTGCAGATACGCAGTATTTT	CASSLVGTSADTQYF
TRBV5-1	TRBJ1-1	NA	NA	TGCGCCAGCAGCCAAGCTACTGCGGCGAGCACTGAAGCTTTCTTT	CASSQATAASTEAFF
TRBV5-1	TRBJ1-5	TRBD1	NA	TGCGCCAGCAGTTTCGGGACAGGGGAGCAGCCCCAGCATTTT	CASSFGTGEQPQHF
TRBV18	TRBJ1-1	TRBD1	NA	TGTGCCAGCGCAGTACAGGGGCTGGGGAACACTGAAGCTTTCTTT	CASAVQGLGNTEAFF
TRBV6-1	TRBJ2-7	TRBD1	few	TGTGCCAGCAGGCCGGGACAGGGAGTCTACGAGCAGTACTTC	CASRPGQGVYEQYF
TRBV27	TRBJ1-5	TRBD1	once	TGTGCCAGCAGTAAGACAGGGGGCGGTCAGCCCCAGCATTTT	CASSKTGGGQPQHF
TRBV10-3	TRBJ1-1	NA	NA	TGTGCCATCAGTGAGGCTTATTTCTCAGGGGATCACACTGAAGCTTTCTTT	CAISEAYFSGDHTEAFF
TRBV5-4	TRBJ2-5	NA	NA	TGTGCCAGCAGCTCGGGGGTGGCGGGGACCTACCAAGAGACCCAGTACTTC	CASSSGVAGTYQETQYF
TRBV6-5	TRBJ1-1	NA	NA	TGTGCCAGCCTAATTCTGGGGGCATGGGGTGAAGCTTTCTTT	CASLILGAWGEAFF
TRBV2	TRBJ2-5	NA	NA	TGTGCCACCGACTCCCCGACGGCCGAGACCCAGTACTTC	CATDSPTAETQYF
TRBV10-3	TRBJ2-7	NA	few	TGTGCCATCAGTGAGCCGCGCGGGGAGCGGGCCTACGAGCAGTACTTC	CAISEPRGERAYEQYF
TRBV2	TRBJ2-1	NA	NA	TGTGCCAGCAGCTTACAACCGACAAACAATGAGCAGTTCTTC	CASSLQPTNNEQFF
TRBV7-9	TRBJ2-5	NA	NA	TGTGCCAGCAGCTTAGATTTGTCCAGGGGCCAGTACTTC	CASSLDLSRGQYF
TRBV19	TRBJ1-2	NA	NA	TGTGCCAGTGGACCAACCGGGACTCCAGGCTACACCTTC	CASGPTGTPGYTF
TRBV10-3	TRBJ2-1	TRBD1	NA	TGTGCCATCAGTGAGTCTGGGACAGGGGGTCCCTACAATGAGCAGTTCTTC	CAISESGTGGPYNEQFF
TRBV11-3	TRBJ1-5	TRBD1	NA	TGTGCCAGCAGCAAGGGACAGGGAAAGCCCCAGCATTTT	CASSKGQGKPQHF
TRBV7-9	TRBJ2-7	TRBD2	once	TGTGCCAGCAGCGCTCTCGGGGGGGCCTACGAGCAGTACTTC	CASSALGGAYEQYF
TRBV18	TRBJ1-6	NA	NA	TGTGCCAGCTCACGACCAAACAGGGTCCCGGGATCACCCCTCCACTTT	CASSRPNRVPGSPLHF
TRBV6-2/TRBV6-3	TRBJ1-5	NA	NA	TGTGCCAGCAGTGCCGGCGGGTATCAGCCCCAGCATTTT	CASSAGGYQPQHF
TRBV4-3	TRBJ2-1	TRBD2	NA	TGCGCCAGCAGCCAAGATCTCACTAGCGGGAGTATCACCTACAATGAGCAGTTCTTC	CASSQDLTSGSITYNEQFF
TRBV27	TRBJ1-1	TRBD1	NA	TGTGCCAGCAGGAGAAACCCCGGGACAGGGGTTTTTGGGTCTGAAGCTTTCTTT	CASRRNPGTGVFGSEAFF
TRBV3-1/TRBV3-2	TRBJ1-1	NA	NA	TGTGCCAGCAGCCCAACGACGGGGAAGAACACTGAAGCTTTCTTT	CASSPTTGKNTEAFF
TRBV14	TRBJ2-5	NA	NA	TGTGCCAGCAGCCTCCTCGGACAGCCCGGAGAGACCCAGTACTTC	CASSLLGQPGETQYF
TRBV10-3	TRBJ1-2	TRBD1	NA	TGTGCCATCGGGGATCCCGACAGGGGAATCTATGGCTACACCTTC	CAIGDPDRGIYGYTF
TRBV11-2	TRBJ1-2	NA	NA	TGTGCCAGCAGCTTAAGGGTAGGGGCTAACTATGGCTACACCTTC	CASSLRVGANYGYTF
TRBV3-1/TRBV3-2	TRBJ1-1	TRBD1	NA	TGTGCCAGCAGCCTCGGACAGGAGGGGCACACTGAAGCTTTCTTT	CASSLGQEGHTEAFF
TRBV2	TRBJ1-1	TRBD1	once	TGTGCCAGCAGTGAAGTGAGGACAGGGGTGACTGAAGCTTTCTTT	CASSEVRTGVTEAFF
TRBV7-9	TRBJ2-5	NA	few	TGTGCCAGCAGCCCATCGGTTTCCCAAGAGACCCAGTACTTC	CASSPSVSQETQYF
TRBV2	TRBJ2-1	TRBD2	NA	TGTGCCAGCAGTCCGACTAGCGGGGGTAGAGGGGAGCAGTTCTTC	CASSPTSGGRGEQFF
TRBV6-2/TRBV6-3	TRBJ2-1	TRBD2	NA	TGTGCCAGCAGTTACGGGCGGGAGAGTGAGCAGTTCTTC	CASSYGRESEQFF
TRBV7-2	TRBJ2-1	NA	NA	TGTGCCAGCAGCTGGGTCAGGACTGTCTCCTACAATGAGCAGTTCTTC	CASSWVRTVSYNEQFF
TRBV4-2	TRBJ2-1	TRBD2	NA	TGTGCCAGCAGCCAAGACGGGACTAGCGGACCTTACAATGAGCAGTTCTTC	CASSQDGTSGPYNEQFF
TRBV12-3/TRBV12-4	TRBJ2-5	NA	NA	TGTGTCAGCAATAGGGACATCCAAGAGACCCAGTACTTC	CVSNRDIQETQYF
TRBV9	TRBJ1-2	NA	once	TGTGCCAGCACCCTGAGGGATAGGGTTTTGGTGGGCGGCTACACCTTC	CASTLRDRVLVGGYTF
TRBV12-3/TRBV12-4	TRBJ1-4	NA	NA	TGTGCCAGCAGTTCCTATGGAGAAGAAAAACTGTTTTTT	CASSSYGEEKLFF